This passage covers 19 T cell receptor beta chains from one sample sequenced in a study of Tregs in tolerant kidney transplant recipients (dated by TCRdb to the late 2010s). The library was produced with the immunoSEQ multiplex PCR assay. Here the immuneACCESS table is served through TCRdb, limited to in-frame sequences with V and J called. Missing clones are a known gap in these copies; in checked studies unresolved V genes cover under half, and the rest lacks a known reason. This sample lists 100,000 to 150,000 clones; 92% were detected once. Approximately 0.62% of the sample goes to the ten largest clones. Sample: CD4+ T cells from blood. These receptors all stem from a human donor in good health.

The chain couples TRBV7-6 to TRBJ1-3; 7 bases agree with TRBD1. Germline trimming cut 5 bases from V and 2 bases from J; bases unmatched to any gene: 6. The CDR3 is 15 amino acids. Germline V lookup: CDR1 SGHVS, CDR2 FNYEAQ. CDR3 bases: TGTGCCAGCAGCCCTACAGGGGAGGCTGGAAACACCATATATTTT. It yields the protein CASSPTGEAGNTIYF.

The chain employs TRBV4-1 and TRBJ2-3; possible D gene TRBD1, 6 bases. This CDR3 spans 17 amino acids. V lost 1 base, J lost 2 bases, and 16 bases lay in between. CDR1 is MGHRA, CDR2 YSYEKL, per germline. This CDR3 reads CASSQGSETGNTDTQYF. As DNA, the CDR3 is TGCGCCAGCAGCCAAGGAAGCGAGACAGGTAACACAGATACGCAGTATTTT.

The V gene is TRBV15, the J gene TRBJ1-1; the match to TRBD1 covers 7 bases. Unmatched junction bases numbered 10, after V lost 0 bases and J lost 3 bases. Germline V gene sequence: CDR1 LNHNV, CDR2 YYDKDF (reference sequence). CDR3 length: 17 amino acids. The CDR3 here is CATSRDFWAGGDTEAFF. The DNA of the CDR3 is TGTGCCACCAGCAGAGATTTTTGGGCAGGGGGGGACACTGAAGCTTTCTTT.

Comments on this clone: Additional DNA sequences in this sample encode the identical CDR3. The gene calls are TRBV30 and TRBJ1-5, with D perhaps TRBD1 (6 bases). V was clipped by 1 base and J by 2 bases, with 6 bases between them. The germline V gene encodes CDR1 GTSNPN and CDR2 SVGIG (reference sequence). This CDR3 has 13 amino acids. The CDR3 sequence is CAWSGTGNQPQHF. CDR3 DNA sequence: TGTGCCTGGAGTGGGACAGGCAATCAGCCCCAGCATTTT.

This sequence joins TRBV15 and TRBJ2-7; 7 positions match TRBD2. V was clipped by 1 base and J by 7 bases; unmatched bases: 16. The germline V gene encodes CDR1 LNHNV and CDR2 YYDKDF (reference sequence). This CDR3 is built from 17 residues. The CDR3 is CATSRGARRTGGEEQYF. DNA for the CDR3: TGTGCCACCAGCAGAGGGGCAAGGCGGACGGGAGGTGAAGAGCAGTACTTC.

This chain uses TRBV21-1 with TRBJ2-2; TRBD2, as called in the table, went unchecked against the DNA. TRBV21-1 is given as a pseudogene. The CDR3 sequence is 17 residues long. CDR3 nucleotide sequence: TGTGCCAGCAGCAAAGGGGAGAGACACGCGAACACCGGGGAGCTGTTTTTT. It yields the protein CASSKGERHANTGELFF.

This clone was counted a single time. The chain recombines TRBV5-1 with TRBJ2-7; 8 positions match TRBD1. V dropped 0 bases and J dropped 7; count of bases not matched to a gene: 9. Germline CDR1 is SGHRS and CDR2 is YFSETQ. There are 15 residues in the CDR3. Here the CDR3 DNA reads TGCGCCAGCAGCTTGGTGGGGACAGGTTCCGGGGAGCAGTACTTC. Protein sequence: CASSLVGTGSGEQYF. Combining the CDR3 with reference TRBV5-1 and TRBJ2-7 gives the whole variable domain KAGVTQTPRYLIKTRGQQVTLSCSPISGHRSVSWYQQTPGQGLQFLFEYFSETQRNKGNFPGRFSGRQFSNSRSEMNVSTLELGDSALYLCASSLVGTGSGEQYFGPGTRLTVT.

The chain combines TRBV29-1 with TRBJ1-2; 8 bases agree with TRBD1. In germline, CDR1 is SQVTM, CDR2 ANQGSEA. The J segment lost 4 bases and the V segment lost 6 bases, leaving 10 bases of the junction unmatched. The CDR3 is 14 residues long. DNA for the CDR3: TGCAGCGTCGGACTGGACAGGGAATTCTATGGCTACACCTTC. Amino acid sequence: CSVGLDREFYGYTF.

The rearrangement links TRBV6-5 to TRBJ2-1, with no clear D. Trimming removed 2 bases at V and 4 bases at J, with 9 bases between. The CDR3 extends over 14 amino acids. The germline gives CDR1 MNHEY, CDR2 SVGAGI. The CDR3, as DNA: TGTGCCAGCAGTTACAGGGAACCATACAATGAGCAGTTCTTC. Protein product: CASSYREPYNEQFF.

This clone was counted a single time. The chain uses TRBV6-6 and TRBJ2-7, with D unresolved. CDR3 length: 11 amino acids. V was pared by 6 bases and J by 1 base, with 4 bases between. The germline V gene has CDR1 MNHNY and CDR2 SVGAGI (reference sequence). CDR3 residues: CASRKSYEQYF. As DNA, the CDR3 is TGTGCCAGCAGGAAATCCTACGAGCAGTACTTC.

The V and J genes are TRBV6-1 and TRBJ1-1; 9 positions agree with TRBD1. The V gene's germline CDR1 is MNHNS and CDR2 SASEGT. Unmatched junction bases numbered 7, after V lost 4 bases and J lost 1 base. The CDR3 has 16 amino acids. This CDR3 reads CASSVPEGQGNTEAFF. CDR3 DNA: TGTGCCAGCAGTGTCCCGGAGGGACAGGGGAACACTGAAGCTTTCTTT.

The DNA of the CDR3 is TGCAGCGTCTCTAGCGGGGTCTCCTACAATGAGCAGTTCTTC. Translating gives CSVSSGVSYNEQFF. The rearrangement joins TRBV29-1 to TRBJ2-1; 9 bases are a match to TRBD2. V dropped 6 bases and J dropped 0; count of bases not matched to a gene: 3. CDR1 is SQVTM and CDR2 is ANQGSEA in the germline V gene. The CDR3 has 14 residues.

V gene TRBV2 combines with J gene TRBJ1-2, with D unclear. V lost 1 base to trimming and J lost 8 bases, with 17 bases between them. CDR3 length: 15 amino acids. Germline CDR1 and CDR2: SNHLY and FYNNEI. The CDR3, as DNA: TGTGCCAGCAGTGAAGAAAGTAATCCCATCTACGGCTACACCTTC. As protein: CASSEESNPIYGYTF.

V is TRBV6-5 and J is TRBJ1-2; D is ambiguous. The CDR3 runs 11 residues. V was shortened by 8 bases and J by 5 bases, with 9 bases between the two germline ends. Looked up from germline, CDR1 is MNHEY and CDR2 is SVGAGI. DNA for the CDR3: TGTGCCAGCCATAGCCAATATGGCTACACCTTC. Protein product: CASHSQYGYTF.

V and J are TRBV11-2 and TRBJ1-5; the D gene is possibly TRBD1 (5 bases). Trimming removed 5 bases from V and 0 bases from J, with 14 bases in between. The CDR3 length is 16 residues. CDR1 SGHAT and CDR2 FQNNGV come from the germline V gene. The CDR3 protein is CASSEWGSFSNQPQHF. The CDR3 DNA sequence: TGTGCCAGCAGCGAATGGGGGTCATTTAGCAATCAGCCCCAGCATTTT.

The chain employs TRBV5-1 and TRBJ2-5; the D is unclear. Germline values: CDR1 SGHRS, CDR2 YFSETQ. V gave up 4 bases and J gave up 2 bases, with 9 bases separating them. This CDR3 spans 13 amino acids. CDR3 region: CASSPQAQETQYF. In DNA, the CDR3 is TGCGCCAGCAGCCCCCAGGCGCAAGAGACCCAGTACTTC.

The CDR3: CASSYGDTGELFF. In DNA, the CDR3 is TGCGCCAGCAGCTATGGCGACACCGGGGAGCTGTTTTTT. The rearrangement uses TRBV5-1 and TRBJ2-2; D remains ambiguous. V lost 3 bases, J lost 3 bases, and 6 bases lay in between. Germline values: CDR1 SGHRS, CDR2 YFSETQ. The CDR3 is 13 residues long.

The chain is built from TRBV6-6 and TRBJ1-2; D is undetermined. There are 14 residues in the CDR3. Trimming removed 5 bases at V and 1 base at J, with 11 bases between. Germline V gives CDR1 MNHNY, CDR2 SVGAGI (reference sequence). CDR3 in DNA: TGTGCCAGCAGTCCTACAGTCTATAACTATGGCTACACCTTC. Its protein product is CASSPTVYNYGYTF.

J is TRBJ1-1 and V is TRBV6-4; possibly TRBD1 for D (5 bases). The length of the CDR3 is 12 residues. The V end was cut by 0 bases, the J end by 11 bases, with 10 bases between. CDR1 and CDR2 from the germline V gene are MRHNA and SNTAGT. The CDR3 DNA follows: TGTGCCAGCAGTGACTCGCGGGGGAGGGCTTTCTTT. Its protein product is CASSDSRGRAFF.